The 25 T cell receptor beta chains below were found in one sample sequenced in a study of OX40 agonist ivuxolimab in advanced cancers. TCRdb's table, derived via immunoSEQ multiplex PCR, lists solely in-frame clones and lacks some. This sample carries about 63,000 clones, 89% of them seen once, and the ten largest clones take about 12%. Sequenced here: CD4+ or CD8+ T cells sorted from blood, sampled in a trial of the OX40 agonist ivuxolimab. The receptors originated from an adult with an advanced solid tumor such as melanoma, head and neck, liver or kidney cancer.

The chain recombines TRBV7-8 with TRBJ2-3; no reliable D call. Germline CDR1 SGHVS, CDR2 FQNEAQ. The CDR3 length is 12 residues. V was pared by 5 bases and J by 6 bases, with 9 bases between. The CDR3, as DNA: TGTGCCAGCAGCCCCGACCGTGATACGCAGTATTTT. It translates to CASSPDRDTQYF.

This clone appeared a single time. This chain connects TRBV27 to TRBJ1-2; D unresolved. The germline V gene has CDR1 MNHEY and CDR2 SMNVEV (reference sequence). V lost 6 bases and J lost 4, with 18 bases in between. The CDR3 runs to 15 residues. DNA of the CDR3: TGTGCCAGCAGGGATTTAGACACCTGGAGCTATGGCTACACCTTC. This codes for CASRDLDTWSYGYTF.

This sequence joins TRBV27 and TRBJ1-2, with D perhaps matching TRBD1 (6 bases). V was clipped by 2 bases and J by 5 bases, with 9 bases between them. Germline assignment: CDR1 MNHEY and CDR2 SMNVEV (reference sequence). The CDR3 is made up of 13 amino acids. The CDR3 bases are TGTGCCAGCAGTTTAGGGGGACAATATGGCTACACCTTC. It specifies CASSLGGQYGYTF.

The CDR3: CASSLALGTSSYEQYF. The CDR3 DNA sequence: TGTGCCAGCAGCTTGGCCCTAGGGACTAGTTCCTACGAGCAGTACTTC. This rearrangement joins TRBV5-4 to TRBJ2-7, with 8 nucleotides matching TRBD2. CDR3 length: 16 amino acids. CDR1 is SGHNT and CDR2 is YYREEE in the germline V gene (reference sequence). V lost 0 bases, J lost 1 base, and 6 bases stayed unmatched.

The chain uses TRBV7-9 and TRBJ2-7, with a weak D call TRBD1 (6 bases). V gave up 3 bases and J gave up 5 bases, with 14 bases separating them. The germline V gene has CDR1 SEHNR and CDR2 FQNEAQ (reference sequence). The CDR3 spans 14 residues. CDR3 coding DNA: TGTGCCAGCAGCTTCACCGGACAGCTCGACGAGCAGTACTTC. Translated, it gives CASSFTGQLDEQYF.

The chain has TRBV27 and TRBJ2-7; unclear D gene. V lost 6 bases to trimming and J lost 3 bases, with 12 bases between them. Germline CDR1 and CDR2: MNHEY and SMNVEV (reference sequence). This CDR3 contains 13 residues. CDR3 sequence (DNA): TGTGCCAGCAGATGGGCCGAAAGCTACGAGCAGTACTTC. Translation gives CASRWAESYEQYF.

This clone appeared a single time. The V and J genes are TRBV13 and TRBJ2-7; the D is unclear. V lost 5 bases, J lost 5 bases, and 19 bases lay in between. The CDR3 has 15 residues. Germline V CDR1 and CDR2: PRHDT, FYEKMQ (reference sequence). This CDR3 is CASSNPSVGLDEQYF. CDR3 nucleotide sequence: TGTGCCAGCAGCAACCCATCGGTGGGTCTCGACGAGCAGTACTTC.

This clone was picked up one time. The chain has TRBV5-4 and TRBJ2-3; no clear D gene. Trimming stripped 4 bases from V and 4 bases from J, with 7 bases between. Germline CDR1 reads SGHNT; CDR2 reads YYREEE (reference sequence). CDR3 length: 12 amino acids. The CDR3: CASSLLSDTQYF. As DNA, the CDR3 is TGTGCCAGCAGCCTTTTATCAGATACGCAGTATTTT.

The chain employs TRBV19 and TRBJ2-1; D call uncertain. The V end lost 4 bases, the J end lost 0 bases, and 10 bases lay between the germline ends. The CDR3 totals 15 residues. Germline CDR1 and CDR2: LNHDA and SQIVND (reference sequence). DNA of the CDR3: TGTGCCAGTAGTAACGGCTTTATCTCCTACAATGAGCAGTTCTTC. It translates to CASSNGFISYNEQFF.

This chain connects TRBV19 to TRBJ2-1; 8 bases fit TRBD2. The CDR3 runs 15 residues. Germline lookup yields CDR1 LNHDA and CDR2 SQIVND (reference sequence). V dropped 1 base and J dropped 4; count of bases not matched to a gene: 3. The CDR3 spells CASSIAAGEYNEQFF. In nucleotides, the CDR3 is TGTGCCAGTAGTATAGCAGCGGGAGAATACAATGAGCAGTTCTTC.

This clone was found many times. The chain combines TRBV5-4 with TRBJ2-7, with D uncertain. V was shortened by 0 bases and J by 2 bases, with 9 bases between the two germline ends. Germline V gene lookup returns CDR1 SGHNT and CDR2 YYREEE (reference sequence). There are 14 residues in the CDR3. The CDR3 loop reads CASSLGGTTYEQYF. CDR3 sequence (DNA): TGTGCCAGCAGCTTGGGGGGTACTACCTACGAGCAGTACTTC.

The chain recombines TRBV30 with TRBJ2-7; TRBD2 might be the D (6 bases). This CDR3 spans 13 amino acids. The V gene lost 0 bases and the J gene lost 2 bases, with 8 bases spanning the gap. CDR1 and CDR2 from the germline V gene are GTSNPN and SVGIG (reference sequence). The CDR3 DNA is TGTGCCTGGAGTGTGGCGGGGCCCTACGAGCAGTACTTC. Translating gives CAWSVAGPYEQYF.

The V and J genes are TRBV9 and TRBJ2-3, with D tentatively TRBD2 (5 bases). The CDR3 length is 13 residues. The germline gives CDR1 SGDLS, CDR2 YYNGEE. V shed 2 bases and J shed 1 base, with 5 bases lying between them. CDR3 sequence: CASSVGGTDTQYF. The CDR3 DNA reads as TGTGCCAGCAGCGTCGGGGGCACAGATACGCAGTATTTT.

This rearrangement joins TRBV7-8 to TRBJ1-1; D perhaps matches TRBD1 (5 bases). The V gene's germline CDR1 is SGHVS and CDR2 FQNEAQ. V gave up 5 bases and J gave up 3 bases, with 16 bases separating them. This CDR3 has 15 residues. In DNA, the CDR3 is TGTGCCAGCAGCGCCCAGGACGGGGCGGACACTGAAGCTTTCTTT. The encoded protein is CASSAQDGADTEAFF.

The genes are TRBV7-3 and TRBJ2-3; TRBD2 matches 9 bases. This CDR3 is built from 15 residues. Germline lookup yields CDR1 SGHTA and CDR2 FQGTGA. The junction had 6 bases not matched to a gene; V was cut back by 4 bases and J by 4 bases. The CDR3 region has the DNA TGTGCCAGCAGCTGGGCGGGAGGGCGTGCAGATACGCAGTATTTT. Translation: CASSWAGGRADTQYF.

This clone appeared a single time. The chain joins TRBV19 to TRBJ2-7; D unresolved. Germline assignment: CDR1 LNHDA and CDR2 SQIVND (reference sequence). Trimming took off 1 base at V and 1 base at J, with 11 bases between the two ends. The CDR3 sequence is 15 residues long. CDR3: CASSIGGLGSYEQYF. In nucleotides, the CDR3 is TGTGCCAGTAGTATAGGGGGTCTTGGGTCCTACGAGCAGTACTTC.

As for this clone: The junction and the germline gene differ at one end; a read error may be behind it. The rearrangement joins TRBV29-1 to TRBJ2-1; 10 bases align to TRBD2. CDR3 size: 15 residues. The germline gives CDR1 SQVTM, CDR2 ANQGSEA. CDR3 DNA: TGCAGCGTCGAAGGAACTAGCGGGGCCTACAATGAGCAGTTCTTC. Amino acids: CSVEGTSGAYNEQFF.

The rearrangement uses TRBV7-3 and TRBJ2-1; D not resolved. The CDR3 spans 15 residues. The germline CDR1 and CDR2 sequences are SGHTA and FQGTGA. Trimming took 5 bases from V and 0 from J, leaving 11 bases between them. As DNA, the CDR3 is TGTGCCAGCAGCCCCCCGGCTGACTCCTACAATGAGCAGTTCTTC. Translation gives CASSPPADSYNEQFF.

The V and J genes are TRBV6-1 and TRBJ2-1; 9 bases align to TRBD2. V gave up 3 bases and J gave up 9 bases; unmatched junction bases: 6. Per the germline V gene, CDR1 is MNHNS and CDR2 is SASEGT. There are 14 residues in the CDR3. The CDR3 DNA sequence: TGTGCCAGCAGTGAGGCGACTAGCGGCAGTGAGCAGTTCTTC. Its protein is CASSEATSGSEQFF.

For the CDR3, the DNA is TGTGCCAGCAGCTTGGGACCGGGATGGGGCAATCAGCCCCAGCATTTT. Encoded protein: CASSLGPGWGNQPQHF. The rearrangement joins TRBV5-6 to TRBJ1-5; D remains ambiguous. The ends were cut back, 0 bases at V and 2 bases at J, with 12 bases in the middle. This CDR3 spans 16 amino acids. Germline CDR1 reads SGHDT; CDR2 reads YYEEEE.

V is TRBV27 and J is TRBJ1-2, with unresolved D. This CDR3 is 14 amino acids long. The germline V and J ends were trimmed by 8 bases and 5 bases, with 18 bases remaining between them. CDR1 is MNHEY, CDR2 SMNVEV, per germline (reference sequence). CDR3 bases: TGTGCCAGCTCCCGCACGGGAGGAGGGTATGGCTACACCTTC. It encodes CASSRTGGGYGYTF.

The chain combines TRBV5-1 with TRBJ1-1; a weak D match, TRBD1 (6 bases). Trimming removed 1 base at V and 1 base at J, with 17 bases between. This CDR3 region has 17 residues. Germline V gene sequence: CDR1 SGHRS, CDR2 YFSETQ. The CDR3 DNA follows: TGCGCCAGCAGCTTGCCCGGGGGGGCAGGAAGGAACACTGAAGCTTTCTTT. This codes for CASSLPGGAGRNTEAFF. Variable domain in full (rest from reference TRBV5-1 and TRBJ1-1): KAGVTQTPRYLIKTRGQQVTLSCSPISGHRSVSWYQQTPGQGLQFLFEYFSETQRNKGNFPGRFSGRQFSNSRSEMNVSTLELGDSALYLCASSLPGGAGRNTEAFFGQGTRLTVV.

This clone was counted between two and nine times. The chain's CDR3 is CASSYDTTPNEQFF. CDR3 in DNA: TGTGCCAGCAGTTACGACACTACCCCCAATGAGCAGTTCTTC. The chain carries TRBV6-5 and TRBJ2-1, with D unresolved. V gave up 2 bases and J gave up 6 bases, with 11 bases separating them. CDR1 and CDR2 (germline): MNHEY, SVGAGI. CDR3 length: 14 amino acids.

The rearrangement joins TRBV29-1 to TRBJ1-2, with no clear D. Trimming pared 3 bases from V and 2 bases from J, leaving 7 bases between. The CDR3 spans 12 residues. The V gene's germline CDR1 is SQVTM and CDR2 ANQGSEA. CDR3 sequence (DNA): TGCAGCGTTGATCGGCAAAACTATGGCTACACCTTC. It is translated as CSVDRQNYGYTF.

The chain carries TRBV2 and TRBJ2-2; D is uncertain. CDR3 length: 13 residues. Germline V gene lookup returns CDR1 SNHLY and CDR2 FYNNEI. V shed 6 bases and J shed 2 bases, with 7 bases lying between them. The CDR3 here is CASRGSNTGELFF. The CDR3 DNA sequence: TGTGCCAGCAGGGGCTCTAACACCGGGGAGCTGTTTTTT.